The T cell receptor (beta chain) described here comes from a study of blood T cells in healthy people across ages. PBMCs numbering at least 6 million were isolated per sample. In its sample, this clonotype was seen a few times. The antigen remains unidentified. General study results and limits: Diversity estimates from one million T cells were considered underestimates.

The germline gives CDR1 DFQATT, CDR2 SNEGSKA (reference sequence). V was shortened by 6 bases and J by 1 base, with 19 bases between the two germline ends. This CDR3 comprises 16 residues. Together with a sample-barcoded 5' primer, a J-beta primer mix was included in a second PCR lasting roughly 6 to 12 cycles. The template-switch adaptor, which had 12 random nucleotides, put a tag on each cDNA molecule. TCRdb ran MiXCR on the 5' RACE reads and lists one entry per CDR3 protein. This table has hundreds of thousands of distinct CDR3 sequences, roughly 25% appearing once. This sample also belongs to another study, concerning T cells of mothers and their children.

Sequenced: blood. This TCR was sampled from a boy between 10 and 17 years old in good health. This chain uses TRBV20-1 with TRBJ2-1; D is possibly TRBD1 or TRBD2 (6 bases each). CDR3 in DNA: TGCAGTGCCCGGTGGGGGGCCGCCAGATCCTACAATGAGCAGTTCTTC. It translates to CSARWGAARSYNEQFF.